The rows below give T cell receptor beta chains drawn from one sample of a study of PD-L1 blockade in urothelial cancer. This table comes from immunoSEQ multiplex PCR, and its TCRdb copy is limited to in-frame clones, with some not included. This sample has under 70,000 clones, with around nine tenths found just once. Sequenced material: PBMCs, taken around atezolizumab (anti-PD-L1) treatment. The receptor set was obtained from a man aged 55 to 69 with urothelial cancer. Both conserved end residues are part of each CDR3. A D gene is named only where the DNA matches it firmly. The size entry is marked missing in some rows and otherwise reads once, few, many or a size class.

v_gene: TRBV18
abundance: NA
d_gene: NA
j_gene: TRBJ1-5
CDR3nt: TGTGCCAGCTCACCGTCCGGTCAGCCCCAGCATTTT
CDR3aa: CASSPSGQPQHF

v_gene: TRBV15
abundance: NA
d_gene: NA
j_gene: TRBJ2-7
CDR3nt: TGTGCCACCAGCAGAGATGTGGGGAGCGACGAGCAGTACTTC
CDR3aa: CATSRDVGSDEQYF

v_gene: TRBV19
abundance: NA
d_gene: NA
j_gene: TRBJ1-2
CDR3nt: TGTGCCAGTAGTATCACAGGGACCGGCTACACCTTC
CDR3aa: CASSITGTGYTF

v_gene: TRBV6-1
abundance: NA
d_gene: NA
j_gene: TRBJ1-3
CDR3nt: TGTGCCAGCAGTGTCTCGGCGAGAGGTGGAAACACCATATATTTT
CDR3aa: CASSVSARGGNTIYF

v_gene: TRBV30
abundance: few
d_gene: TRBD1
j_gene: TRBJ1-2
CDR3nt: TGTGCCTGGAGTCCTCGGACAGGGAGCGGCTACACCTTC
CDR3aa: CAWSPRTGSGYTF

v_gene: TRBV11-2
abundance: NA
d_gene: NA
j_gene: TRBJ1-1
CDR3nt: TGTGCCAGCAGCCCGGGTCACAGGATTTTGTACACTGAAGCTTTCTTT
CDR3aa: CASSPGHRILYTEAFF

v_gene: TRBV5-1
abundance: few
d_gene: NA
j_gene: TRBJ1-2
CDR3nt: TGCGCCAGCAGCTTGGACGGAGACTATGGCTACACCTTC
CDR3aa: CASSLDGDYGYTF

v_gene: TRBV4-2
abundance: once
d_gene: NA
j_gene: TRBJ2-7
CDR3nt: TGTGCCAGCAGCCAAGGGGACTTCTACGAGCAGTACTTC
CDR3aa: CASSQGDFYEQYF

v_gene: TRBV28
abundance: NA
d_gene: NA
j_gene: TRBJ2-2
CDR3nt: TGTGCCAGCAGGGGTCAGGACACCGGGGAGCTGTTTTTT
CDR3aa: CASRGQDTGELFF

v_gene: TRBV5-1
abundance: NA
d_gene: TRBD2
j_gene: TRBJ2-5
CDR3nt: TGCGCCAGCAGCAGGGCTAGCGGGGGCCAAAGCGATTGGGAGACCCAGTACTTC
CDR3aa: CASSRASGGQSDWETQYF

v_gene: TRBV27
abundance: NA
d_gene: TRBD2
j_gene: TRBJ2-5
CDR3nt: TGTGCCAGCAGCCCCCCCGGCGGGAGGAGAGAGACCCAGTACTTC
CDR3aa: CASSPPGGRRETQYF

v_gene: TRBV2
abundance: few
d_gene: NA
j_gene: TRBJ2-7
CDR3nt: TGTGCCAGCAGTGTCGCCTACGAGCAGTACTTC
CDR3aa: CASSVAYEQYF

v_gene: TRBV28
abundance: NA
d_gene: NA
j_gene: TRBJ2-3
CDR3nt: TGTGCCAGCAGGGATCGACGGACTAGCACAGATACGCAGTATTTT
CDR3aa: CASRDRRTSTDTQYF

v_gene: TRBV19
abundance: NA
d_gene: NA
j_gene: TRBJ1-3
CDR3nt: TGTGCCAGTAATAGTGCGGGGCTCCGAAACACCATATATTTT
CDR3aa: CASNSAGLRNTIYF

v_gene: TRBV15
abundance: NA
d_gene: NA
j_gene: TRBJ2-2
CDR3nt: TGTGCCACCAGCAGATGGGGGGAACCGAACACCGGGGAGCTGTTTTTT
CDR3aa: CATSRWGEPNTGELFF